This entry lists 15 T cell receptor beta chains sequenced from one sample in a study of CD8 T cells in ankylosing spondylitis. TCRdb reprocessed the 5' RACE reads with MiXCR, giving one entry per CDR3 protein. The sample includes roughly 120,000 distinct CDR3 sequences, about an eighth of them seen just once. The sequenced sample consisted of blood, either unsorted or a sorted T cell fraction (not recorded which). The source is a female donor with ankylosing spondylitis or in good health (not recorded which).

This clonotype was picked up many times. V usage is TRBV29-1 and J usage is TRBJ2-5; D might be TRBD1 (5 bases). CDR3 size: 12 residues. Trimming removed 5 bases from V and 5 bases from J, with 12 bases in between. Germline CDR1 is SQVTM and CDR2 is ANQGSEA. CDR3 bases: TGCAGCGTTATCCAGGGTGGGGAGACCCAGTACTTC. Residues: CSVIQGGETQYF.

The chain carries TRBV11-1 and TRBJ1-1; 9 bases are a match to TRBD1. Germline V gene lookup returns CDR1 SGHAT and CDR2 FQDESV (reference sequence). J lost 0 bases, V lost 3 bases, and 17 bases had no gene match. The CDR3 totals 20 residues. Here the CDR3 reads CASSFFGIRDRDLMNTEAFF. The CDR3, as DNA: TGTGCCAGCAGCTTTTTCGGGATCCGGGACAGGGACCTAATGAACACTGAAGCTTTCTTT.

This clonotype was recorded many times. The chain carries TRBV5-1 and TRBJ2-1; 14 bases match TRBD2. Losses at the gene ends were 4 bases for V and 9 bases for J; bases not matched to a gene: 3. Germline CDR1 reads SGHRS; CDR2 reads YFSETQ. The CDR3 has 14 residues. The CDR3 region is CASSVGTSGSEQFF. The CDR3, as DNA: TGCGCCAGCAGCGTAGGGACTAGCGGGAGTGAGCAGTTCTTC.

A single count supports this clonotype. The chain employs TRBV6-2 or TRBV6-3 and TRBJ2-2; D may be TRBD2 (6 bases). Trimming took off 6 bases at V and 8 bases at J, with 22 bases between the two ends. The CDR3 runs 16 residues. CDR1 is MNHEY, CDR2 SVGEGT, per germline. The CDR3 region is CASSHRSSAKTGELFF. DNA for the CDR3: TGTGCCAGCAGCCACAGGTCTAGCGCAAAAACAGGGGAGCTGTTTTTT.

The chain uses TRBV2 and TRBJ2-5; no definite D call. The V gene's germline CDR1 is SNHLY and CDR2 FYNNEI. This CDR3 comprises 12 residues. Trimming cost V 5 bases and J 1 base, with 5 bases left between them. The CDR3 DNA reads TGTGCCAGCAGTTGGCTCCAAGAGACCCAGTACTTC. Its protein product is CASSWLQETQYF.

As concerns this clonotype: This sequence may be a read error, since a much larger clone differs from it by one base. CDR3 DNA: TGTGCCAGCAGCTTGAGCGGGACAAGAATGATCCAGTACTTC. This translates into CASSLSGTRMIQYF. The gene calls are TRBV7-2 and TRBJ2-5; tentatively, D is TRBD2 (7 bases). From germline, CDR1 is SGHTA and CDR2 FQGNSA. This CDR3 is 14 amino acids long. V dropped 3 bases and J dropped 10 bases, with 18 bases sitting between them. Based on the CDR3 plus reference TRBV7-2 and TRBJ2-5, the full variable domain is GAGVSQSPSNKVTEKGKDVELRCDPISGHTALYWYRQSLGQGLEFLIYFQGNSAPDKSGLPSDRFSAERTGGSVSTLTIQRTQQEDSAVYLCASSLSGTRMIQYFGPGTRLLVL.

This clonotype was recorded a few times. The J gene is TRBJ2-1, the V gene TRBV10-1; TRBD2 matches at 9 bases. This CDR3 is 16 amino acids long. Germline V lookup: CDR1 WNHNN, CDR2 SYGVQD (reference sequence). V shed 8 bases, J shed 12 bases, and the junction held 20 bases outside the gene matches. The CDR3 sequence is CASLERREGRYNLQFF. CDR3 nucleotides: TGCGCCAGCCTTGAACGGCGGGAGGGCCGGTATAATCTGCAGTTCTTC.

The chain uses TRBV18 and TRBJ2-3, with unresolved D. CDR1 and CDR2 from the germline V gene are KGHSH and LQKENI. V lost 2 bases, J lost 1 base, and 7 bases lay in between. There are 14 residues in the CDR3. The CDR3 reads CASSPVGGTDTQYF. The CDR3 bases are TGTGCCAGCTCACCAGTGGGTGGCACAGATACGCAGTATTTT.

In DNA form, the CDR3 reads TGTGCCTGGAGTGCGGGAGGGTACACCTACGAGCAGTACTTC. This codes for CAWSAGGYTYEQYF. The chain couples TRBV30 to TRBJ2-7, with 8 bases matching TRBD2. CDR1 and CDR2 (germline): GTSNPN, SVGIG (reference sequence). The CDR3 spans 14 residues. J lost 2 bases, V lost 1 base, and 4 bases had no gene match. Full variable domain (remainder filled in from reference TRBV30 and TRBJ2-7): SQTIHQWPATLVQPVGSPLSLECTVEGTSNPNLYWYRQAAGRGLQLLFYSVGIGQISSEVPQNLSASRPQDRQFILSSKKLLLSDSGFYLCAWSAGGYTYEQYFGPGTRLTVT.

The chain uses TRBV12-5 and TRBJ1-1; 7 bases fit TRBD1. V lost 2 bases to trimming and J lost 5 bases; unmatched junction nucleotides: 8. From germline, CDR1 is LGHNT and CDR2 FRNRAP. This CDR3 contains 15 residues. Here the CDR3 reads CASGLTTQGMTEAFF. The CDR3 DNA follows: TGTGCTAGTGGTTTGACTACACAGGGGATGACTGAAGCTTTCTTT.

This clonotype came up many times. The rearrangement joins TRBV12-3 or TRBV12-4 to TRBJ2-3, with a weak D call TRBD1 (5 bases). V lost 2 bases to trimming and J lost 2 bases, with 11 bases between them. This CDR3 is 15 amino acids long. CDR3 sequence: CASSLLGVLTDTQYF. CDR3 sequence (DNA): TGTGCCAGCAGTTTATTAGGGGTCCTCACAGATACGCAGTATTTT.

This clonotype has ten or more counts. V usage is TRBV12-3 or TRBV12-4 and J usage is TRBJ2-4; TRBD1 matches at 7 bases. This CDR3 has 14 residues. J gave up 9 bases and V 6 bases, and 11 bases lay outside the gene matches. In DNA form, the CDR3 reads TGTGCCAGCAGCGCCGACAGGGTTGGGGGCATTCAGTACTTC. It is translated as CASSADRVGGIQYF.

There are many counts of this clonotype. The rearrangement joins TRBV10-3 to TRBJ2-5, with 8 bases that match TRBD1. The CDR3 has 12 residues. Germline CDR1 and CDR2: ENHRY and SYGVKD. With 11 bases clipped from V and 2 bases from J, the junction kept 4 bases outside the gene matches. CDR3 residues: CAGGQVQETQYF. In nucleotides, the CDR3 is TGTGCCGGGGGACAGGTACAAGAGACCCAGTACTTC.

This clonotype turned up a few times. The chain carries TRBV3-1 and TRBJ2-3; D is perhaps TRBD2 (6 bases). From germline, CDR1 is LGHDT and CDR2 YNNKEL (reference sequence). This CDR3 has 13 residues. V lost 1 base and J lost 8, with 10 bases in between. The CDR3 loop is CASSQVTGATQYF. The CDR3 coding sequence is TGTGCCAGCAGCCAAGTGACGGGAGCTACGCAGTATTTT.

The J gene is TRBJ2-3, the V gene TRBV5-1; 7 bases agree with TRBD1. Germline lookup yields CDR1 SGHRS and CDR2 YFSETQ. The CDR3 contains 14 residues. The J segment lost 6 bases and the V segment lost 0 bases, leaving 4 bases of the junction unmatched. Here the CDR3 reads CASSLEGGSDTQYF. The CDR3 bases are TGCGCCAGCAGCTTGGAAGGGGGCAGCGATACGCAGTATTTT.